The rows below give T cell receptor beta chains drawn from one sample of a study of cytomegalovirus exposure and HLA in healthy donors. Generated by immunoSEQ multiplex PCR, the TCRdb table keeps only in-frame clones and is missing some. The sample contains 150,000 or so clones, approximately 80% of which appear only once. The sample taken for sequencing was PBMCs. Receptor source: a man aged 25-45 years in good health and CMV-seropositive. The CDR3 runs from the conserved cysteine through the conserved F or W. The order of the fields is CDR3 DNA, CDR3 protein, clone size, V gene, D gene, J gene. D genes are given only for firm matches. Where a row states a size, it is once, few, many or the class of an expanded clone; other rows omit it.

TGCGCCAGCAGCTTGGGAGGGTCTAGCACAGATACGCAGTATTTT,CASSLGGSSTDTQYF,.,TRBV5-1,.,TRBJ2-3
TGTGCCAGCTCCCCGGGGGACGGTACGCAGTATTTT,CASSPGDGTQYF,.,TRBV18,.,TRBJ2-3
TGCACCAGCAGCCAACCGACTAGCGGCACTACGGCGAACACCGGGGAGCTGTTTTTT,CTSSQPTSGTTANTGELFF,.,TRBV1,.,TRBJ2-2
TGTGCCAGCAGCTTGCCCGGGACTAGCAATGAGCAGTTCTTC,CASSLPGTSNEQFF,.,TRBV5-8,TRBD2,TRBJ2-1
TGTGCCAGCAGTCCACCTCCGGAACAGGGAAAGGATAACACAGATACGCAGTATTTT,CASSPPPEQGKDNTDTQYF,.,TRBV27,.,TRBJ2-3
TGTGCCTCCCGACTAGCGGGAGAAGAGGAGACCCAGTACTTC,CASRLAGEEETQYF,.,TRBV5-6,TRBD2,TRBJ2-5
TGTGCCAGCAGCTTGGCTAGCGGGAGCTACAATGAGCAGTTCTTC,CASSLASGSYNEQFF,.,TRBV5-6,TRBD2,TRBJ2-1
TGTGCCAGCAGGGGGGACAGCTCCTACAATGAGCAGTTCTTC,CASRGDSSYNEQFF,.,TRBV2,TRBD1,TRBJ2-1
TGTGCCAGCTCGGACCGGGACTCCCCAGTGTACACTGAAGCTTTCTTT,CASSDRDSPVYTEAFF,.,TRBV18,.,TRBJ1-1
TGCGCCAGCAGCAAGAATACAGGGGAAAGAAACACCATATATTTT,CASSKNTGERNTIYF,.,TRBV5-1,TRBD1,TRBJ1-3
TGCGCCAGCAGTCTTAGCGGGAATGAGCAGTACTTC,CASSLSGNEQYF,.,TRBV4-1,TRBD2,TRBJ2-7
TGTGCCAGTAGTTATAACGGAGCAACTAATGAAAAACTGTTTTTT,CASSYNGATNEKLFF,.,TRBV19,.,TRBJ1-4
TGTGCCAGCCACCCGACAGGGGGTAGGCAGCCCCAGCATTTT,CASHPTGGRQPQHF,once,TRBV19,TRBD1,TRBJ1-5
TGTGCCAGCAGTTTCAGTCAGCGGGAGTCTTCTCGCGAGCAGTACTTC,CASSFSQRESSREQYF,.,TRBV27,TRBD2,TRBJ2-7
TGTGCCAGCAGCTCAACAGGGGACCAAGAGACCCAGTACTTC,CASSSTGDQETQYF,.,TRBV5-5,TRBD1,TRBJ2-5
TGTGCCAGCAACCGCGGGGAATCTGACGAGCAGTACTTC,CASNRGESDEQYF,.,TRBV13,.,TRBJ2-7
TGTGCCAGCACCTTGGACAGGGGGATAGATACGCAGTATTTT,CASTLDRGIDTQYF,.,TRBV7-2,TRBD1,TRBJ2-3
TGTGCCAGCAGCTTTCTAGCGGGAGTCCCCGAGCAGTACTTC,CASSFLAGVPEQYF,.,TRBV7-2,TRBD2,TRBJ2-7
TGTGCCAGCAGAATACAGGGGACGAACACCGGGGAGCTGTTTTTT,CASRIQGTNTGELFF,.,TRBV2,TRBD1,TRBJ2-2
TGCGCCAGCAGCCAAGCTCGGTTACAAGAGACCCAGTACTTC,CASSQARLQETQYF,few,TRBV4-1,.,TRBJ2-5
TGTGCCAGTAGTGTCCGGGAAAAACTGTTTTTT,CASSVREKLFF,few,TRBV19,.,TRBJ1-4
TGTGCCAGCATGGGGCTCAGCAATGAGCAGTTCTTC,CASMGLSNEQFF,once,TRBV7-9,.,TRBJ2-1
TGTGCCAGCGCCCGTAGCGGGAGGGCGGACGAGCAGTACTTC,CASARSGRADEQYF,.,TRBV9,TRBD2,TRBJ2-7
TGTGCCAGCAGTGCCGGACTAGCGGGAAACAATGAGCAGTTCTTC,CASSAGLAGNNEQFF,.,TRBV27,TRBD2,TRBJ2-1
TGTGCCAGCAGTGAGAGGACAGCAACTAATGAAAAACTGTTTTTT,CASSERTATNEKLFF,few,TRBV2,.,TRBJ1-4
TGTGCCAGCAGCCGCGGACAGGGACTGTACCAAGAGACCCAGTACTTC,CASSRGQGLYQETQYF,.,TRBV14,TRBD1,TRBJ2-5
TGTGCCAGCAGTGCCCTGACGGGAGGGACTGAAGCTTTCTTT,CASSALTGGTEAFF,.,TRBV25-1,.,TRBJ1-1
TGTGCCAGCAGAACCACCGGGACAAGAGGCTACGAGCAGTACTTC,CASRTTGTRGYEQYF,.,TRBV7-8,.,TRBJ2-7
TGTGCCAGCAGCCAAGATGAGCGGGAGTCCTACGAGCAGTACTTC,CASSQDERESYEQYF,.,TRBV4-2,TRBD2,TRBJ2-7
TGTGCCAGCAGCCAGAGTAGGGGTCAGGACACCATATATTTT,CASSQSRGQDTIYF,.,TRBV7-2,.,TRBJ1-3
TGCGCCAGCAGCCCCATGGGACAGGGGGGACTCGAGACCCAGTACTTC,CASSPMGQGGLETQYF,.,TRBV4-1,TRBD1,TRBJ2-5
TGTGCCAGCAGTTACCATGGGGGGAGCACAGATACGCAGTATTTT,CASSYHGGSTDTQYF,.,TRBV6-5,.,TRBJ2-3
TGTGCCAGCAGCAGTGGGGCCAGGGGCGAGACCCAGTACTTC,CASSSGARGETQYF,.,TRBV5-6,.,TRBJ2-5
TGTGCCAGTAAGGAGGTGGGCAATCAGCCCCAGCATTTT,CASKEVGNQPQHF,.,TRBV19,.,TRBJ1-5
TGTGCCAGCAGTGAATTCGGGGTAGGGAGGGCGAATCAGCCCCAGCATTTT,CASSEFGVGRANQPQHF,.,TRBV2,.,TRBJ1-5
TGTGCCAGCAGTGATCGGGGATCCCAAGAGACCCAGTACTTC,CASSDRGSQETQYF,.,TRBV25-1,.,TRBJ2-5
TGTGCCAGCAGCTCAACTCCGGGACTAGCGGGGAAAAATGAGCAGTTCTTC,CASSSTPGLAGKNEQFF,.,TRBV7-9,TRBD2,TRBJ2-1
TGTGCGATCAGTGGGCTCAGGGGGCAAGGTGAAGCTTTCTTT,CAISGLRGQGEAFF,.,TRBV10-3,TRBD1,TRBJ1-1
TGTGCCAGCAGTGGACAGGGGGCTTACGAGCAGTACTTC,CASSGQGAYEQYF,once,TRBV11-2,TRBD1,TRBJ2-7
TGTGCCAGCAGTTTAAGGGGTACTCCTTCCTCTGGAAACACCATATATTTT,CASSLRGTPSSGNTIYF,.,TRBV27,.,TRBJ1-3
TGTGCCAGCCTAGCGGGGGGACGAGATACGCAGTATTTT,CASLAGGRDTQYF,.,TRBV2,TRBD2,TRBJ2-3
TGTGCCAGCAGCCCCGGACACCAAAGTTCCTACGAGCAGTACTTC,CASSPGHQSSYEQYF,few,TRBV4-2,.,TRBJ2-7
TGTGCCAGCAGCAATCTGGCGGGGGAAGAGACCCAGTACTTC,CASSNLAGEETQYF,.,TRBV7-2,TRBD2,TRBJ2-5
TGCGCCAGCACCCGGGACAGGAGCGACGAGCAGTACTTC,CASTRDRSDEQYF,once,TRBV5-1,TRBD1,TRBJ2-7
TGTGCCACCAGCATTGGACAGGGGGTCTCTGAAGCTTTCTTT,CATSIGQGVSEAFF,.,TRBV15,TRBD1,TRBJ1-1
TGTGCCAGTACCCCCATTCTCAGACAGAACACTGAAGCTTTCTTT,CASTPILRQNTEAFF,.,TRBV19,.,TRBJ1-1
TGCGCCAGCAGCCAAGTACAGGGGGCTTCTAATGAAAAACTGTTTTTT,CASSQVQGASNEKLFF,.,TRBV4-3,TRBD1,TRBJ1-4
TGTGCCAGCAGCTTGGCGGGCACAGATACGCAGTATTTT,CASSLAGTDTQYF,.,TRBV5-4,.,TRBJ2-3